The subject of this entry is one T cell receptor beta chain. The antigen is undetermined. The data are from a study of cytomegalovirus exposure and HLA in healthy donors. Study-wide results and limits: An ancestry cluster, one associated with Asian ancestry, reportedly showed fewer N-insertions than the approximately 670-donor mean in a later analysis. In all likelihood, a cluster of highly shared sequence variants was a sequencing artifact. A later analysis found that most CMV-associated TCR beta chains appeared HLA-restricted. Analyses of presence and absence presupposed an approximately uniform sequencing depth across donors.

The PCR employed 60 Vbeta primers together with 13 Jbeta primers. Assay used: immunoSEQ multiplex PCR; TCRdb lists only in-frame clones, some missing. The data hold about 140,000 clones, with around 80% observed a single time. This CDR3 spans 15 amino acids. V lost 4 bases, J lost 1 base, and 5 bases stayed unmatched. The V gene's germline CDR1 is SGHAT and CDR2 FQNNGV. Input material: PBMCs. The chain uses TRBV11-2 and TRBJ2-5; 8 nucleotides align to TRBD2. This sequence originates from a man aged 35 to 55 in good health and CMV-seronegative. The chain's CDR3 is CASSSSGGGQETQYF. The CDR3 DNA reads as TGTGCCAGCAGCTCCTCGGGGGGGGGCCAAGAGACCCAGTACTTC.